This TCR beta chain came from a study of blood T cell repertoires in COVID-19. Study summary: Samples came from the United States, Italy and Spain, spanning acute and convalescent COVID-19. Nucleic acid was either cDNA or gDNA, and it came from T cells, B-cell-depleted T cells, or PBMCs.

The count of this clone is one. Residents of about two dozen US areas, aged about 18 to 89 years, made up the participants. Which cohort a participant joined came from the clinical history participants gave. The CDR3 runs to 15 residues. Germline V gene data show CDR1 as LGHDT and CDR2 as YNNKEL (reference sequence). V lost 4 bases to trimming and J lost 4 bases; unmatched junction nucleotides: 5. Some clones are missing from TCRdb's copy, which holds only in-frame ones; the method was immunoSEQ multiplex PCR. Among 200,000 to 250,000 clones listed, 82% were seen once. Sequenced sample: PBMCs or T cells enriched from blood (not recorded which). The chain employs TRBV3-1 (or the pseudogene TRBV3-2) and TRBJ1-3; 9 bases are shared with TRBD1. This sequence originates from a woman aged 60-75 years who had recovered from COVID-19. CDR3 DNA: TGTGCCAGCAGCCGGGACAGGGAGACCGGAAACACCATATATTTT. It specifies CASSRDRETGNTIYF.